This section outlines one TCR beta chain sequence together with its context. Antigen specificity is unknown. Deletions cut 2 bases from V and 1 base from J, with 9 bases between. Germline V gene data show CDR1 as MNHNY and CDR2 as SVGAGI (reference sequence). The CDR3 length is 15 residues. This specimen belongs to a study of cytomegalovirus exposure and HLA in healthy donors. Primers included in the PCR were 60 Vbeta and 13 Jbeta primers. TCRdb's copy holds only in-frame clones and misses some; the assay was immunoSEQ multiplex PCR. This sample has fewer than 250,000 clones; approximately 80% occur once, and the top ten carry 13% to 15%. Findings and caveats of the study: Testing in vitro showed a few CMV-associated chains specific for CMV antigens. There were reportedly fewer N-insertions in an Asian-associated ancestry cluster than the approximately 600-donor mean, in a later analysis.

The receptor was derived from a woman in her twenties or thirties in good health and CMV-seropositive. The rearrangement joins TRBV6-6 to TRBJ1-5; no reliable D call. Sequencing was performed on PBMCs. The CDR3 DNA reads as TGTGCCAGCAGTTACAGGGAGGGCAGCAATCAGCCCCAGCATTTT. Its translation: CASSYREGSNQPQHF.